This T cell receptor (beta chain) was identified during a study of neurological immune-mediated disorders. Regarding the study as a whole: Levels of TCR clonal expansion peaked in HTLV-1-associated myelopathy and reached their lowest in multiple sclerosis, under those of healthy controls. No CDR3 amino acid sequences were shared by expanded clones across subjects, suggesting private repertoires in all groups.

The CDR3 covers 18 residues. CDR1 SGHRS and CDR2 YFSETQ come from the germline V gene. The V segment lost 4 bases and the J segment 6 bases; nucleotides outside the gene matches: 19. With 10-nucleotide random UMIs, 5'RACE was used to make the cDNA. Each CDR3 protein is one row after TCRdb ran MiXCR on the 5' RACE reads. The sample contains approximately 82,000 distinct CDR3 sequences, roughly an eighth of which appear only once. Many counts were recorded for this clonotype. What it binds is not known. Sequencing was performed on PBMCs. The receptor was isolated from a woman between 50 and 59 years old in good health. The chain is built from TRBV5-1 and TRBJ2-1; TRBD2 agrees at 7 bases. The CDR3 sequence: CASSPTAIAGVVTNEQFF. DNA of the CDR3: TGCGCCAGCAGCCCGACGGCGATTGCGGGAGTGGTCACCAATGAGCAGTTCTTC. Combining the CDR3 with reference TRBV5-1 and TRBJ2-1 gives the whole variable domain KAGVTQTPRYLIKTRGQQVTLSCSPISGHRSVSWYQQTPGQGLQFLFEYFSETQRNKGNFPGRFSGRQFSNSRSEMNVSTLELGDSALYLCASSPTAIAGVVTNEQFFGPGTRLTVL.